These 30 T cell receptor beta chains were all obtained from the same sample, sequenced in a study of long-term antiretroviral therapy in people with HIV. An immunoSEQ assay, version v3.0, was performed at survey level. Here immunoSEQ multiplex PCR was the method, and the copy in TCRdb shows in-frame clones only, minus some. The sample carries more than 15,000 clones, around 77% recorded once. Source: unsorted PBMCs, taken 2.3 years after starting antiretroviral therapy. All receptors come from a woman between 40 and 55 years old with HIV.

To note about this clone: The identical CDR3 is also encoded by other nucleotide sequences in the sample. V usage is TRBV27 and J usage is TRBJ2-7, with TRBD1 as a possible D gene (6 bases). This CDR3 has 12 residues. The V gene's germline CDR1 is MNHEY and CDR2 SMNVEV (reference sequence). The ends were cut back, 6 bases at V and 4 bases at J, with 10 bases in the middle. The CDR3 loop reads CASSPQGYEQYF. The DNA for the CDR3 is TGTGCCAGCAGCCCACAGGGTTACGAGCAGTACTTC.

The gene calls are TRBV7-2 and TRBJ1-4; tentatively, D is TRBD1 (6 bases). CDR1 and CDR2 (germline): SGHTA, FQGNSA. V shed 2 bases and J shed 0 bases, with 19 bases lying between them. This CDR3 comprises 19 residues. Here the CDR3 DNA reads TGTGCCAGCAGCTTACAAGGGGGGCGCCGGGGTGCAACTAATGAAAAACTGTTTTTT. This gives the protein CASSLQGGRRGATNEKLFF.

The chain recombines TRBV30 with TRBJ2-4; no clear D gene. There are 13 residues in the CDR3. The V gene's germline CDR1 is GTSNPN and CDR2 SVGIG (reference sequence). The V gene lost 3 bases and the J gene lost 0 bases, with 6 bases spanning the gap. Here the CDR3 DNA reads TGTGCCTGGAGGCAGCTAGCCAAAAACATTCAGTACTTC. The encoded protein is CAWRQLAKNIQYF.

The chain has TRBV2 and TRBJ1-6; D is possibly TRBD1 (6 bases). Trimming left V 7 bases short and J 9 bases short, with 16 bases between. Per germline, CDR1 SNHLY and CDR2 FYNNEI. The CDR3 is made up of 14 amino acids. This CDR3 is CASNIQGVSSPLHF. The CDR3 bases are TGTGCCAGCAACATACAGGGAGTTTCTTCACCCCTCCACTTT.

This clone showed up just a few times. The J gene is TRBJ2-7, the V gene TRBV7-2; 9 bases map to TRBD1. CDR1 is SGHTA and CDR2 is FQGNSA in the germline V gene. The CDR3 contains 13 residues. V was clipped by 4 bases and J by 4 bases; unmatched bases: 2. The CDR3 DNA reads TGTGCCAGCAGCTGGGACAGGGTATACGAGCAGTACTTC. It specifies CASSWDRVYEQYF.

The chain recombines TRBV30 with TRBJ1-4; no clear D. Germline-derived CDR1 and CDR2 are GTSNPN and SVGIG (reference sequence). This CDR3 has 13 residues. V dropped 2 bases and J dropped 15 bases, with 19 bases sitting between them. The CDR3 region is CAWSPGGEGKVFF. The DNA for the CDR3 is TGTGCCTGGAGTCCGGGCGGCGAAGGGAAGGTGTTTTTT.

There are a few counts of this clone. The chain recombines TRBV7-9 with TRBJ1-2, with D perhaps matching TRBD1 (6 bases). The CDR3 contains 16 residues. Germline V gives CDR1 SEHNR, CDR2 FQNEAQ (reference sequence). V lost 5 bases and J 4 bases, leaving 20 bases between the germline ends. CDR3: CASSPTGLTGSYGYTF. CDR3 bases: TGTGCCAGCAGCCCTACGGGACTTACAGGGAGCTATGGCTACACCTTC.

J is TRBJ1-5 and V is TRBV27; weak D call: TRBD1 (6 bases). CDR1 MNHEY and CDR2 SMNVEV come from the germline V gene (reference sequence). Trimming shortened V by 6 bases and J by 3 bases, and 15 bases separated the two germline ends. The CDR3 is 15 residues long. CDR3: CASSQWGAANQPQHF. CDR3 sequence (DNA): TGTGCCAGCAGCCAGTGGGGGGCGGCCAATCAGCCCCAGCATTTT.

The chain is built from TRBV4-2 and TRBJ2-1; D is undetermined. The V end lost 1 base, the J end lost 8 bases, and 9 bases lay between the germline ends. This CDR3 contains 13 residues. Germline-derived CDR1 and CDR2 are LGHNA and YNFKEQ. The CDR3 spells CASSQASSDEQFF. The DNA for the CDR3 is TGTGCCAGCAGCCAAGCGTCTTCGGATGAGCAGTTCTTC.

The chain recombines TRBV5-1 with TRBJ2-7; possible D gene TRBD2, 6 bases. CDR3 length: 14 residues. V lost 3 bases, J lost 3 bases, and 13 bases lay in between. Germline V gene lookup returns CDR1 SGHRS and CDR2 YFSETQ. The CDR3 here is CASSSHPAGYEQYF. The CDR3 nucleotides are TGCGCCAGCAGCTCGCATCCAGCGGGCTACGAGCAGTACTTC.

The chain uses TRBV10-3 and TRBJ2-1, with 10 bases lining up with TRBD2. Trimming cost V 0 bases and J 8 bases; bases outside gene matches: 7. In germline, CDR1 is ENHRY, CDR2 SYGVKD. The length of the CDR3 is 16 residues. The CDR3, as DNA: TGTGCCATCAGTGAGTCGGAAGCGGGAGGGTTGGATGAGCAGTTCTTC. This gives the protein CAISESEAGGLDEQFF.

This sequence joins TRBV6-6 and TRBJ2-1; a weak D match, TRBD2 (5 bases). Germline loops: CDR1 MNHNY, CDR2 SVGAGI (reference sequence). V lost 4 bases to trimming and J lost 6 bases, with 10 bases between them. The CDR3 has 13 residues. This CDR3 reads CASSWGRGNEQFF. The CDR3 coding sequence is TGTGCCAGCAGTTGGGGTCGGGGCAATGAGCAGTTCTTC.

In this sample, this clone turned up a few times. CDR3 DNA sequence: TGTGCCAGCAGCTTGGGGGCGAGGGATTGGAAGGGCTACACCTTC. Translated, it gives CASSLGARDWKGYTF. The chain uses TRBV7-9 and TRBJ1-2; D is perhaps TRBD1 (6 bases). There are 15 residues in the CDR3. V dropped 3 bases and J dropped 8 bases, with 19 bases sitting between them. Germline-derived CDR1 and CDR2 are SEHNR and FQNEAQ (reference sequence).

CDR3 sequence: CASSYYRRGAYTF. In DNA, the CDR3 is TGTGCCAGCAGTTACTATCGGAGGGGGGCCTACACCTTC. This rearrangement joins TRBV6-5 to TRBJ1-2; possible D gene TRBD1, 6 bases. From germline, CDR1 is MNHEY and CDR2 SVGAGI. The CDR3 loop spans 13 amino acids. Between the trimmed V and J ends, which lost 1 base and 10 bases, there was a span of 13 bases.

V is TRBV13 and J is TRBJ2-7; D unclear. The V end was cut by 5 bases, the J end by 4 bases, with 9 bases between. CDR3 size: 12 residues. Germline CDR1 PRHDT, CDR2 FYEKMQ (reference sequence). CDR3 residues: CASSPSKYEQYF. The CDR3 DNA sequence: TGTGCCAGCAGCCCTTCCAAATACGAGCAGTACTTC.

The chain employs TRBV20-1 and TRBJ1-3; unclear D gene. Germline loops: CDR1 DFQATT, CDR2 SNEGSKA (reference sequence). The CDR3 covers 11 residues. V gave up 6 bases and J gave up 1 base, with 4 bases separating them. CDR3 nucleotide sequence: TGCAGTGCATTATCTGGAAACACCATATATTTT. It is translated as CSALSGNTIYF.

The sample holds a few counts of this clone. The chain is built from TRBV7-8 and TRBJ2-3; D gene ambiguous. V was trimmed by 5 bases and J by 1 base, leaving 19 bases between them. Germline CDR1 SGHVS, CDR2 FQNEAQ. CDR3 length: 17 residues. The CDR3 spells CASSAFYHAGGTDTQYF. For the CDR3, the DNA is TGTGCCAGCAGCGCATTCTACCACGCTGGGGGCACAGATACGCAGTATTTT. Full variable domain (outside the CDR3, taken from reference TRBV7-8 and TRBJ2-3): GAGVSQSPRYKVAKRGQDVALRCDPISGHVSLFWYQQALGQGPEFLTYFQNEAQLDKSGLPSDRFFAERPEGSVSTLKIQRTQQEDSAVYLCASSAFYHAGGTDTQYFGPGTRLTVL.

This clone was observed once. The chain links TRBV27 to TRBJ1-6; no definite D call. This CDR3 region has 14 residues. Germline lookup yields CDR1 MNHEY and CDR2 SMNVEV (reference sequence). Trimming removed 3 bases at V and 5 bases at J, with 8 bases between. As DNA, the CDR3 is TGTGCCAGCAGTTTCCGGGGAAATAATTCACCCCTCCACTTT. It encodes CASSFRGNNSPLHF.

The V call is TRBV7-9, the J call TRBJ2-7; D remains unclear. From germline, CDR1 is SEHNR and CDR2 FQNEAQ (reference sequence). The CDR3 contains 13 residues. The V end was cut by 3 bases, the J end by 5 bases, with 11 bases between. The CDR3 DNA sequence: TGTGCCAGCAGCTTGTACCCGACGCACGAGCAGTACTTC. This encodes CASSLYPTHEQYF. The variable domain in full, completed from reference TRBV7-9 and TRBJ2-7, reads DTGVSQNPRHKITKRGQNVTFRCDPISEHNRLYWYRQTLGQGPEFLTYFQNEAQLEKSRLLSDRFSAERPKGSFSTLEIQRTEQGDSAMYLCASSLYPTHEQYFGPGTRLTVT.

The rearrangement links TRBV7-9 to TRBJ2-7; 7 positions agree with TRBD1. The J segment lost 2 bases and the V segment lost 5 bases, leaving 9 bases of the junction unmatched. In germline, CDR1 is SEHNR, CDR2 FQNEAQ (reference sequence). CDR3 length equals 15 residues. The CDR3 DNA reads TGTGCCAGCAGCGATACAGGGGAAAGGGCCTACGAGCAGTACTTC. It yields the protein CASSDTGERAYEQYF. Variable domain in full (rest from reference TRBV7-9 and TRBJ2-7): DTGVSQNPRHKITKRGQNVTFRCDPISEHNRLYWYRQTLGQGPEFLTYFQNEAQLEKSRLLSDRFSAERPKGSFSTLEIQRTEQGDSAMYLCASSDTGERAYEQYFGPGTRLTVT.

The chain has TRBV6-6 and TRBJ2-5, with D perhaps matching TRBD2 (6 bases). The CDR3 runs 15 residues. Trimming pared 2 bases from V and 7 bases from J, leaving 17 bases between. In germline, CDR1 is MNHNY, CDR2 SVGAGI (reference sequence). CDR3 nucleotide sequence: TGTGCCAGCAGTTACGGAGGGACGGAGGCAGGGACCCAGTACTTC. It encodes CASSYGGTEAGTQYF.

The CDR3 sequence is CASSLHQRGYTF. As DNA, the CDR3 is TGTGCCAGCAGCTTGCATCAGCGGGGCTACACCTTC. The rearrangement links TRBV5-5 to TRBJ1-2; D is unresolved. Trimming took 1 base from V and 8 from J, leaving 9 bases between them. The CDR3 has 12 residues. CDR1 is SGHKS, CDR2 YYEKEE, per germline (reference sequence).

V usage is TRBV9 and J usage is TRBJ2-3; the D gene is possibly TRBD2 (5 bases). The germline V and J ends were trimmed by 1 base and 0 bases, with 9 bases remaining between them. Germline CDR1 reads SGDLS; CDR2 reads YYNGEE. CDR3 length: 15 residues. The chain's CDR3 is CASSVLTGSTDTQYF. The DNA of the CDR3 is TGTGCCAGCAGCGTACTAACGGGGAGCACAGATACGCAGTATTTT.

The chain is built from TRBV5-1 and TRBJ2-7; maybe TRBD1 (5 bases). CDR3 length: 14 residues. Germline V CDR1 and CDR2: SGHRS, YFSETQ. The ends were cut back, 1 base at V and 5 bases at J, with 13 bases in the middle. This CDR3 reads CASSLRGGSDEQYF. The CDR3 nucleotides read TGCGCCAGCAGCTTGAGGGGTGGGTCAGACGAGCAGTACTTC.

The chain links TRBV6-5 to TRBJ2-1, with no clear D. The CDR3 is 11 amino acids. Trimming took off 0 bases at V and 10 bases at J, with 4 bases between the two ends. CDR1 MNHEY and CDR2 SVGAGI come from the germline V gene. CDR3 amino acids: CASSYSGEQFF. The CDR3 DNA sequence: TGTGCCAGCAGTTACTCGGGAGAGCAGTTCTTC.

This clone was seen only once. The J gene is TRBJ1-1, the V gene TRBV5-4; D gene uncertain. The CDR3 is 15 amino acids. Per the germline V gene, CDR1 is SGHNT and CDR2 is YYREEE (reference sequence). V lost 3 bases to trimming and J lost 7 bases, with 19 bases between them. DNA for the CDR3: TGTGCCAGCAGCTCCCCCACGGGCAGTGTTTATGAAGCTTTCTTT. It translates to CASSSPTGSVYEAFF.

The chain carries TRBV5-1 and TRBJ2-1; D gene unclear. CDR3 length: 13 amino acids. Germline V lookup: CDR1 SGHRS, CDR2 YFSETQ. V lost 0 bases to trimming and J lost 6 bases, with 7 bases between them. CDR3 in amino acids: CASSLGPVNEQFF. CDR3 DNA sequence: TGCGCCAGCAGCTTGGGTCCAGTCAATGAGCAGTTCTTC.

The chain combines TRBV5-3 with TRBJ2-7; 13 bases are shared with TRBD2. TRBV5-3 has ORF status, its function being uncertain. With 4 bases clipped from V and 5 bases from J, the junction kept 9 bases outside the gene matches. The CDR3 sequence is 16 residues long. CDR3 bases: TGTGCCAGAAGCACGGGACTAGCGGGACTTCCCCACGAGCAGTACTTC. Translated, it gives CARSTGLAGLPHEQYF.

The chain couples TRBV5-4 to TRBJ1-3, with D unresolved. Germline values: CDR1 SGHNT, CDR2 YYREEE (reference sequence). V dropped 5 bases and J dropped 3 bases, with 9 bases sitting between them. CDR3 size: 13 residues. Written as DNA, the CDR3 is TGTGCCAGCAGATCCGAAGGTGGAAACACCATATATTTT. Translating it yields CASRSEGGNTIYF.

The chain carries TRBV11-2 and TRBJ1-1, with D perhaps TRBD1 (6 bases). Looked up from germline, CDR1 is SGHAT and CDR2 is FQNNGV. Deletions cut 1 base from V and 8 bases from J, with 20 bases between. This CDR3 region has 16 residues. CDR3 nucleotides: TGTGCCAGCAGCTTAGGATTCGGACAGAAGTACCAGGAAGCTTTCTTT. Protein sequence: CASSLGFGQKYQEAFF. The whole variable domain, remainder taken from reference TRBV11-2 and TRBJ1-1, is EAGVAQSPRYKIIEKRQSVAFWCNPISGHATLYWYQQILGQGPKLLIQFQNNGVVDDSQLPKDRFSAERLKGVDSTLKIQPAKLEDSAVYLCASSLGFGQKYQEAFFGQGTRLTVV.